This passage covers 12 T cell receptor beta chains from one sample sequenced in a study of tissue T cells after allogeneic stem cell transplantation. TCRdb's copy holds only in-frame clones and misses some; the assay was immunoSEQ multiplex PCR. The table records 4,000 to 5,000 clones, around 46% of them present only once. Time point given: mouse harvest day 14 after allogeneic transplant. The graft held 10^6 splenic CD5+ T cells and 10^7 T-cell-depleted bone marrow cells. The sample taken for sequencing was lymph node tissue. The receptors derive from a female BALB/c mouse given C57BL/6 T cells with graft-versus-host disease after an allogeneic hematopoietic cell transplant.

About this clone itself: The gene symbols are mouse symbols. The read gets to within 1 residue of the CDR3 end, and the germline J gene fills in the rest. The V call is TRBV13-3, the J call TRBJ2-1; no clear D. This CDR3 is built from 14 residues. Per germline, CDR1 NNHDY and CDR2 SYVADS. Trimming removed 1 base from V and 0 bases from J, with 5 bases in between. CDR3 protein: CASSDRYNYAEQFF. The DNA read from the CDR3 is TGTGCCAGCAGTGATCGATATAACTATGCTGAGCAGTTC.

With respect to this clone: Gene names are the mouse ones. The read ends 1 residue early relative to the CDR3; the germline J gene fills the gap. The V gene is TRBV3, the J gene TRBJ2-2; 12 positions agree with TRBD2. The CDR3 totals 16 residues. Germline V gives CDR1 SNHLY, CDR2 FYNGKV (reference sequence). V gave up 6 bases and J gave up 0 bases; unmatched junction bases: 2. The CDR3 DNA, read in part, is TGTGCCAGCAGTAGGACTGGGGGGGCAAACACCGGGCAGCTCTAC. This gives the protein CASSRTGGANTGQLY. The full CDR3 is CASSRTGGANTGQLYF.

This clone is medium-sized (0.01 to 0.1%). The listed genes are named as in mouse. The read ends 1 residue shy of where the CDR3 ends; the end is completed using the germline J gene. The V call is TRBV2, the J call TRBJ2-7; D not resolved. CDR3 length: 14 residues. With 0 bases removed from V and 0 bases from J, the gap between germline ends came to 6 bases. Germline loops: CDR1 LGHNA, CDR2 YSYQKL. The CDR3 region is CASSQDRSSYEQYF. CDR3 DNA (partial): TGTGCCAGCAGCCAAGATCGCAGCTCCTATGAACAGTAC.

This clone was seen more than once but under ten times. The genes and germline here are from mouse. The read comes to an end 1 residue before the CDR3 does, leaving the germline J gene to fill in the end. The V call is TRBV16, the J call TRBJ2-7; 8 nucleotides agree with TRBD1. Germline V gene data show CDR1 as SGHSA and CDR2 as FRNQAP. V lost 4 bases and J lost 3; bases outside the gene matches: 2. The CDR3 length is 13 residues. The CDR3 loop is CASSWTGLYEQYF. The covered CDR3 bases are TGTGCAAGCAGCTGGACAGGGCTCTATGAACAGTAC.

As to this clone: Gene names are the mouse ones. The read stops 1 residue short of the end of the CDR3; the missing end is completed from the germline J gene. The J gene is TRBJ2-4, the V gene TRBV26; 7 nucleotides agree with TRBD1. Germline CDR1 is KGHPV and CDR2 is FQNQEV (reference sequence). This CDR3 is built from 14 residues. Germline trimming cut 6 bases from V and 2 bases from J; bases unmatched to any gene: 5. The sequenced CDR3 bases are TGTGCCAGCAGCCGACAGGGCATTCAAAACACCTTGTAC. This gives the protein CASSRQGIQNTLY. Given in full, the CDR3 is CASSRQGIQNTLYF.

Regarding this clone: The gene names here belong to mouse. The CDR3 end is not reached by the read, which stops 1 residue before it; the germline J gene fills it in. The genes are TRBV3 and TRBJ2-1; TRBD1 aligns across 9 bases. The CDR3 is 13 residues long. The junction had 3 bases not matched to a gene; V was cut back by 5 bases and J by 7 bases. Germline V CDR1 and CDR2: SNHLY, FYNGKV (reference sequence). CDR3 residues: CASSRQGGAEQFF. The DNA read from the CDR3 is TGTGCCAGCAGCCGACAGGGGGGAGCTGAGCAGTTC. Full variable domain (rest looked up from reference TRBV3 and TRBJ2-1): GPKVLQIPSHQIIDMGQMVTLNCDPVSNHLYFYWYKQILGQQMEFLVNFYNGKVMEKSKLFKDQFSVERPDGSYFTLKIQPTALEDSAVYFCASSRQGGAEQFFGPGTRLTVL.

This clone was counted a few times. The gene names here belong to mouse. The sequence runs out 1 residue before the end of the CDR3; the remainder is reconstructed from the germline J gene. Other DNA sequences in this sample translate to the same CDR3. The gene calls are TRBV17 and TRBJ2-7, with 10 bases aligning to TRBD2. Germline assignment: CDR1 MNHDT and CDR2 YYDKIL. The trim removed 2 bases at V and 6 bases at J, leaving 7 bases unmatched. This CDR3 spans 15 amino acids. CDR3 bases read: TGTGCTAGCAGTAGATGGCTGGGGGGGCGGGGTGAACAGTAC. It codes for CASSRWLGGRGEQY. The whole CDR3 protein is CASSRWLGGRGEQYF.

Sample share makes this clone medium-sized. Each gene name is a mouse one. The read terminates 1 residue ahead of where the CDR3 ends, so the germline J gene completes it. The V gene is TRBV26, the J gene TRBJ2-4; the D gene is possibly TRBD1 (5 bases). The CDR3 spans 13 residues. V dropped 7 bases and J dropped 1 base, with 9 bases sitting between them. The germline gives CDR1 KGHPV, CDR2 FQNQEV (reference sequence). Incomplete CDR3 DNA: TGTGCCAGCAAGGGGAAGGGTCAAAACACCTTGTAC. Its translation: CASKGKGQNTLY. The CDR3 in full is CASKGKGQNTLYF. Using reference TRBV26 and TRBJ2-4 for the parts outside the CDR3, the full variable domain is NSKVIQTPRYLVKGQGQKAKMRCIPEKGHPVVFWYQQNKNNEFKFLINFQNQEVLQQIDMTEKRFSAECPSNSPCSLEIQSSEAGDSALYLCASKGKGQNTLYFGAGTRLSVL.

Note on this clone: Gene names denote mouse genes. The read finishes 1 residue shy of the CDR3 end, and the germline J gene is used to complete it. The chain uses TRBV12-1 and TRBJ2-4; 11 nucleotides align to TRBD2. This CDR3 is 17 amino acids long. The germline V gene encodes CDR1 SGHSN and CDR2 HYEKVE. V dropped 0 bases and J dropped 0; count of bases not matched to a gene: 4. Partial CDR3 DNA: TGTGCCAGCTCTCTCGGGGGACTGGGGGTTAGTCAAAACACCTTGTAC. Protein: CASSLGGLGVSQNTLY. The full CDR3 protein reads CASSLGGLGVSQNTLYF. The whole variable domain, filled in from reference TRBV12-1 and TRBJ2-4, reads DSGVVQSPRHIIKEKGGRSVLTCIPISGHSNVVWYQQTLGKELKFLIQHYEKVERDKGFLPSRFSVQQFDDYHSEMNMSALELEDSAMYFCASSLGGLGVSQNTLYFGAGTRLSVL.

Regarding this clone: Gene names refer to mouse genes. The read falls 1 residue short of the CDR3 end, and the missing part is taken from the germline J gene. This chain uses TRBV13-3 with TRBJ2-7, with 9 bases matching TRBD2. Germline CDR1 reads NNHDY; CDR2 reads SYVADS. V lost 4 bases and J lost 2; bases outside the gene matches: 7. The CDR3 contains 15 residues. The CDR3 here is CASSPDWGRTYEQYF. The CDR3 bases that were read are TGTGCCAGCAGTCCTGACTGGGGGAGAACCTATGAACAGTAC.

About this clone: The junction differs from germline at one of its ends, possibly a read error. The genes are named according to mouse. The read gets to within 1 residue of the CDR3 end, and the germline J gene fills in the rest. The chain couples TRBV14 to TRBJ2-7, with D hard to call. Germline loops: CDR1 SGHDT, CDR2 FRDEAV. CDR3 size: 11 residues. CDR3 sequence reads: CPSSPIPEQYF. The covered CDR3 bases are TGTCCCAGCAGCCCCATCCCTGAACAGTAC.

This clone is labeled medium-sized (0.01 to 0.1%). The listed genes are named as in mouse. Coverage ceases 1 residue before the CDR3 finishes, and the germline J gene fills in the end. This chain connects TRBV20 to TRBJ2-7; the D gene could be TRBD1 or TRBD2 (5 bases each). With 0 bases removed from V and 4 bases from J, the gap between germline ends came to 10 bases. Germline assignment: CDR1 GFQATS and CDR2 STVNSAI. CDR3 length equals 13 residues. CDR3 DNA, as far as it was read: TGTGGTGCTAGGGATTGGGGCCGTTATGAACAGTAC. Translation: CGARDWGRYEQY. The whole CDR3 protein reads CGARDWGRYEQYF.